This T cell receptor (beta chain) was found in a study of blood T cell repertoires in COVID-19. This clone turned up a few times. Germline V gene sequence: CDR1 SGHVS, CDR2 FQNEAQ. Trimming took 1 base from V and 3 from J, leaving 3 bases between them. The CDR3 length is 13 residues. The assay was immunoSEQ multiplex PCR, and TCRdb's table has in-frame clones only and misses some. The sample carries a few hundred thousand clones, about 86% recorded once. The origin of this receptor is a woman in her twenties or thirties who had recovered from COVID-19. The chain recombines TRBV7-8 with TRBJ2-2; D gene uncertain. The sample comprised peripheral blood. The CDR3 loop reads CASSLGHTGELFF. The CDR3 bases are TGTGCCAGCAGCTTAGGGCACACCGGGGAGCTGTTTTTT.